This paragraph reports one T cell receptor beta chain. Its antigen is currently unknown. Researchers amplified the TCR beta CDR3 regions from RNA transcripts. An initial round of RT-PCR targeting the TCR CDR3 relied on the HTBI primer set. A single record per CDR3 protein comes from TCRdb applying MiXCR to the multiplex PCR reads. The sample carries hundreds of thousands of distinct CDR3 sequences, 11% to 15% recorded once. Trimming cost V 3 bases and J 9 bases; bases outside gene matches: 10. The CDR3 totals 15 residues. Germline assignment: CDR1 LNHDA and CDR2 SQIVND (reference sequence). The diagnoses drew upon clinical symptoms, serum thyroxine and TRAb, thyroid ultrasound and orbital computed tomography. This specimen belongs to a study of T cells in Graves' hyperthyroidism and ophthalmopathy. Overall study results and limits: Most thyroid clonotypes with frequency above 0.001 were detected in blood. Using 13 V-J features, a model discriminated ophthalmopathy from stable hyperthyroidism.

This sequence originates from a woman aged 25 to 45 with Graves' hyperthyroidism that later progressed to Graves' ophthalmopathy. Input material: blood. The rearrangement joins TRBV19 to TRBJ2-1; 8 nucleotides line up with TRBD2. The CDR3: CASSILGGRWSEQFF. The CDR3 nucleotides read TGTGCCAGTAGTATTTTAGGCGGGAGGTGGAGTGAGCAGTTCTTC.